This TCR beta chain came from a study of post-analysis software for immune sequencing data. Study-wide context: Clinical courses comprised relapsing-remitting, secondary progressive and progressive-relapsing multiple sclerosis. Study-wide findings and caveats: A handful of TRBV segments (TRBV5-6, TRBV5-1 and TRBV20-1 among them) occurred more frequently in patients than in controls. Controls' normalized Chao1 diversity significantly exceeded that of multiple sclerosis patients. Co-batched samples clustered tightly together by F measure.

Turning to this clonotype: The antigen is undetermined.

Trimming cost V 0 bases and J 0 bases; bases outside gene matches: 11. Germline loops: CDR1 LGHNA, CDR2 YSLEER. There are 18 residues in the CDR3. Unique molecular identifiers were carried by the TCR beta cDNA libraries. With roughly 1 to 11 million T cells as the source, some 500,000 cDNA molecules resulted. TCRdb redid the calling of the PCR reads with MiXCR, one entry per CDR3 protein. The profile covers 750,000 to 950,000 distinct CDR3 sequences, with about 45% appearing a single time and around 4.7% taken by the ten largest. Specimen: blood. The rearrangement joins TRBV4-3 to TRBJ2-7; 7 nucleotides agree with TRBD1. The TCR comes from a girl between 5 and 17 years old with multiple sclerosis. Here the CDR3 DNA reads TGCGCCAGCAGCCAAGATGCGTCGACAGGGTTAAGCTCCTACGAGCAGTACTTC. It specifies CASSQDASTGLSSYEQYF.